This T cell receptor beta chain stems from a study of cytomegalovirus exposure and HLA in healthy donors. The CDR3 totals 15 residues. V lost 5 bases and J lost 1; bases outside the gene matches: 3. CDR1 is MNHNY, CDR2 SVGAGI, per germline (reference sequence). Study observations and caveats: Clonal expansion was found to be greater in HLA-associated TCR beta chains than in equally common others in a later analysis.

Amplification used 60 Vbeta primers and 13 Jbeta primers. The data were produced by immunoSEQ multiplex PCR, yet TCRdb's version contains in-frame clones alone and is incomplete. The sample shows under 200,000 clones, 71% of them seen only once. About this clone itself: Its antigen is currently unknown.

The chain joins TRBV6-6 to TRBJ2-2, with 8 bases aligning to TRBD1. The receptor comes from a woman aged 30 to 39 in good health and CMV-seronegative. Specimen: PBMCs. DNA for the CDR3: TGTGCCAGCAGTAACGGACAGGGGAACACCGGGGAGCTGTTTTTT. Encoded protein: CASSNGQGNTGELFF.